What follows are 21 T cell receptor beta chains derived from one specimen sequenced in a study of OX40 agonist ivuxolimab in advanced cancers. Method: immunoSEQ multiplex PCR; TCRdb's copy keeps in-frame clones and lacks some. This sample yields tens of thousands of clones, of which approximately 90% are seen a single time; roughly 18% belongs to the top ten. The material was CD4+ or CD8+ T cells sorted from blood, obtained in a trial of the OX40 agonist ivuxolimab. The receptors stem from an adult with an advanced solid tumor such as melanoma, head and neck, liver or kidney cancer.

This rearrangement joins TRBV9 to TRBJ2-2, with unresolved D. Trimming took 2 bases from V and 7 from J, leaving 6 bases between them. Germline V gives CDR1 SGDLS, CDR2 YYNGEE. The CDR3 loop spans 12 amino acids. In DNA, the CDR3 is TGTGCCAGCAGCGTTTCTGACGGGGAGCTGTTTTTT. The encoded protein is CASSVSDGELFF.

The rearrangement links TRBV27 to TRBJ1-1; D is ambiguous. V was pared by 6 bases and J by 0 bases, with 8 bases between. The germline V gene has CDR1 MNHEY and CDR2 SMNVEV (reference sequence). The length of the CDR3 is 13 residues. The CDR3: CASRMALNTEAFF. DNA of the CDR3: TGTGCCAGCAGGATGGCTTTGAACACTGAAGCTTTCTTT.

The chain uses TRBV7-8 and TRBJ2-2; no clear D gene. Trimming left V 5 bases short and J 6 bases short, with 4 bases between. The CDR3 runs 11 residues. Germline CDR1 and CDR2: SGHVS and FQNEAQ. CDR3 coding DNA: TGTGCCAGCAGCCCCCCCGGGGAGCTGTTTTTT. Encoded protein: CASSPPGELFF.

DNA of the CDR3: TGTGCCAGCAGCCAAGAAATAAACAGGGGGTTGGATGGCTACACCTTC. It codes for CASSQEINRGLDGYTF. This rearrangement joins TRBV4-2 to TRBJ1-2; 8 bases agree with TRBD1. J gave up 6 bases and V 0 bases, and 9 bases lay outside the gene matches. CDR1 and CDR2 (germline): LGHNA, YNFKEQ. The length of the CDR3 is 16 residues.

This chain links TRBV7-2 with TRBJ2-1; 7 nucleotides agree with TRBD2. In germline, CDR1 is SGHTA, CDR2 FQGNSA. J was trimmed by 12 bases and V by 0 bases; bases with no gene match: 8. The CDR3 is 14 amino acids. In DNA form, the CDR3 reads TGTGCCAGCAGCTTAGCGCTGGCGGGAGCCGTGCAGTTCTTC. Translating gives CASSLALAGAVQFF.

This clone was detected once. This chain connects TRBV6-5 to TRBJ1-1; no definite D call. CDR3 length: 10 amino acids. Looked up from germline, CDR1 is MNHEY and CDR2 is SVGAGI. Trimming left V 8 bases short and J 7 bases short, with 8 bases between. The DNA for the CDR3 is TGTGCCAGCGGGGAGAATGAAGCTTTCTTT. Protein: CASGENEAFF.

This clone was detected only once. The rearrangement links TRBV5-1 to TRBJ2-2; D may correspond to TRBD1 or TRBD2 (5 bases each). V was trimmed by 4 bases and J by 6 bases, leaving 13 bases between them. Germline loops: CDR1 SGHRS, CDR2 YFSETQ. The CDR3 length is 14 residues. CDR3 sequence (DNA): TGCGCCAGCAGCAACGGTGGGGGTCCCGGGGAGCTGTTTTTT. This gives the protein CASSNGGGPGELFF.

The chain is built from TRBV5-4 and TRBJ2-3, with a tentative D call TRBD1 (6 bases). Germline V gene lookup returns CDR1 SGHNT and CDR2 YYREEE (reference sequence). This CDR3 is 14 amino acids long. Trimming took off 3 bases at V and 3 bases at J, with 11 bases between the two ends. The chain's CDR3 is CASSSPGETDTQYF. The CDR3 nucleotides read TGTGCCAGCAGCTCGCCAGGGGAGACAGATACGCAGTATTTT.

V usage is TRBV28 and J usage is TRBJ2-7; possibly TRBD2 for D (6 bases). The CDR3 length is 16 residues. Germline CDR1 is MDHEN and CDR2 is SYDVKM. The V end was cut by 6 bases, the J end by 0 bases, with 18 bases between. The CDR3 here is CASRALGGTFSYEQYF. Here the CDR3 DNA reads TGTGCCAGCAGGGCCCTGGGAGGAACTTTCTCCTACGAGCAGTACTTC. The full variable domain, its missing parts supplied by reference TRBV28 and TRBJ2-7, is DVKVTQSSRYLVKRTGEKVFLECVQDMDHENMFWYRQDPGLGLRLIYFSYDVKMKEKGDIPEGYSVSREKKERFSLILESASTNQTSMYLCASRALGGTFSYEQYFGPGTRLTVT.

The chain couples TRBV5-4 to TRBJ2-3; 10 nucleotides agree with TRBD2. Trimming took 4 bases from V and 1 from J; bases not matched to a gene: 3. This CDR3 has 15 residues. Germline assignment: CDR1 SGHNT and CDR2 YYREEE (reference sequence). This CDR3 is CASSATSGGTDTQYF. Here the CDR3 DNA reads TGTGCCAGCAGCGCCACTAGCGGGGGCACAGATACGCAGTATTTT.

This chain links TRBV2 with TRBJ2-1; weak D call: TRBD1 (5 bases). The V end was cut by 7 bases, the J end by 0 bases, with 13 bases between. The CDR3 loop spans 15 amino acids. Germline V gene data show CDR1 as SNHLY and CDR2 as FYNNEI. CDR3 DNA: TGTGCCAGCACCTCAGGGATTAGCTCCTACAATGAGCAGTTCTTC. Its protein is CASTSGISSYNEQFF.

The V and J genes are TRBV5-1 and TRBJ2-7, with 11 bases aligning to TRBD2. Germline values: CDR1 SGHRS, CDR2 YFSETQ. The CDR3 loop spans 13 amino acids. V lost 5 bases, J lost 2 bases, and 0 bases stayed unmatched. The CDR3 region is CASRLAGAYEQYF. In DNA form, the CDR3 reads TGCGCCAGCAGACTAGCGGGGGCCTACGAGCAGTACTTC.

The chain combines TRBV4-2 with TRBJ2-2; possible D gene TRBD1, 5 bases. The V end lost 1 base, the J end lost 1 base, and 10 bases lay between the germline ends. Germline V lookup: CDR1 LGHNA, CDR2 YNFKEQ. The CDR3 covers 16 residues. The CDR3 loop is CASSQVQEMNTGELFF. The CDR3 bases are TGTGCCAGCAGCCAAGTACAGGAGATGAACACCGGGGAGCTGTTTTTT.

The V and J genes are TRBV4-3 and TRBJ2-7, with 7 bases lining up with TRBD2. V lost 4 bases to trimming and J lost 1 base; unmatched junction nucleotides: 4. The germline gives CDR1 LGHNA, CDR2 YSLEER. The length of the CDR3 is 14 residues. The CDR3 DNA sequence: TGCGCCAGCAGCCCCACTAGCGTATCCTACGAGCAGTACTTC. Amino acids: CASSPTSVSYEQYF.

This clone was seen just once. The J gene is TRBJ2-5, the V gene TRBV5-4; no definite D call. The last part of the DNA fits TRBJ2-7 better; the J call may be wrong. The CDR3 consists of 12 residues. Per the germline V gene, CDR1 is SGHNT and CDR2 is YYREEE (reference sequence). CDR3 nucleotides: TGTGCCAGCAGCACGTCCGGCTACGAGCAGTACTTC. Translating gives CASSTSGYEQYF.

This clone was seen once. In DNA, the CDR3 is TGCAGCGTTGTGGGGGTGACAGGGATGGAGACCCAGTACTTC. Translation: CSVVGVTGMETQYF. The chain has TRBV29-1 and TRBJ2-5; 7 bases align to TRBD1. Trimming took 4 bases from V and 5 from J; bases not matched to a gene: 10. Per the germline V gene, CDR1 is SQVTM and CDR2 is ANQGSEA. CDR3 size: 14 residues.

The rearrangement joins TRBV7-9 to TRBJ1-4, with D perhaps TRBD1 (5 bases). Germline CDR1 reads SEHNR; CDR2 reads FQNEAQ (reference sequence). This CDR3 has 15 amino acids. The germline V and J ends were trimmed by 2 bases and 3 bases, with 10 bases remaining between them. The CDR3 here is CASSLIQGPNEKLFF. The CDR3, as DNA: TGTGCCAGCAGCTTAATTCAGGGCCCTAATGAAAAACTGTTTTTT.

A few counts support this clone. The J gene is TRBJ2-7, the V gene TRBV14, with a tentative D call TRBD1 (6 bases). Trimming took 3 bases from V and 0 from J, leaving 12 bases between them. CDR1 and CDR2 (germline): SGHDN, FVKESK. The CDR3 is 15 amino acids. For the CDR3, the DNA is TGTGCCAGCAGCCATGGACAGTGGAGCTCCTACGAGCAGTACTTC. Its translation: CASSHGQWSSYEQYF.

The chain carries TRBV4-2 and TRBJ2-7, with 12 bases that match TRBD1. Germline lookup yields CDR1 LGHNA and CDR2 YNFKEQ. The CDR3 totals 16 residues. The V and J ends lost 4 bases and 7 bases, in that order; junction bases with no gene match: 11. The CDR3 region is CASSPDSGTGGYEQYF. CDR3 coding DNA: TGTGCCAGCAGCCCGGACTCCGGGACAGGGGGCTATGAGCAGTACTTC.

This clone was detected only a few times. J is TRBJ2-1 and V is TRBV9, with D possibly called TRBD1 or TRBD2 (5 bases each). CDR1 SGDLS and CDR2 YYNGEE come from the germline V gene. The CDR3 has 16 residues. V shed 0 bases and J shed 0 bases, with 10 bases lying between them. The chain's CDR3 is CASSVVGVSSYNEQFF. The CDR3 DNA reads TGTGCCAGCAGCGTAGTGGGGGTTTCCTCCTACAATGAGCAGTTCTTC.

This rearrangement joins TRBV6-1 to TRBJ2-1; 7 positions agree with TRBD2. The length of the CDR3 is 15 residues. Trimming cost V 3 bases and J 3 bases; bases outside gene matches: 5. Germline assignment: CDR1 MNHNS and CDR2 SASEGT. CDR3 coding DNA: TGTGCCAGCAGTGATCTTCCTAGCGGCTACAATGAGCAGTTCTTC. This gives the protein CASSDLPSGYNEQFF.